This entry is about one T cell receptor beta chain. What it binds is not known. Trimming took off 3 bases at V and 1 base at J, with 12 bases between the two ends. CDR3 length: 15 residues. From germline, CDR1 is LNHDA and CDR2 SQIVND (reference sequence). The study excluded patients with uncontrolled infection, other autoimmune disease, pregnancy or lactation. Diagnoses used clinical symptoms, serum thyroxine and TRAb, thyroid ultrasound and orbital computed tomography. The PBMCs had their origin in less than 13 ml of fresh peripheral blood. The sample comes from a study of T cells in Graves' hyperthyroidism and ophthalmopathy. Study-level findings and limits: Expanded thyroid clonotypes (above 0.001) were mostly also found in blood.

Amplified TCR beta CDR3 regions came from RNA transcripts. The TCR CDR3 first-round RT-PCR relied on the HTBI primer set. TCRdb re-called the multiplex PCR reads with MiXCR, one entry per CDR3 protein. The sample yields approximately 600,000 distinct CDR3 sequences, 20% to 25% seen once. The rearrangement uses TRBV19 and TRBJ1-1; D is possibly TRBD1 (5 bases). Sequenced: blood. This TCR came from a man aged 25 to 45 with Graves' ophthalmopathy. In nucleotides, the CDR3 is TGTGCCAGTAGTATCAGCGGGGCTCCGAACACTGAAGCTTTCTTT. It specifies CASSISGAPNTEAFF.